The rows below give T cell receptor beta chains drawn from one sample of a study of T-cell memory formation after mild COVID-19. TCRdb processed the 5' RACE reads anew with MiXCR; each CDR3 protein has one entry. The sample consists of 450,000 to 650,000 distinct CDR3 sequences, 18% of them appearing once. The specimen sequenced was PBMCs or a T cell subset sorted from them (not recorded which). These receptors were obtained from an adult woman who had mild COVID-19 (a few samples of this study predate the infection). Cell type and time point are not known. CDR3s include the opening cysteine and the closing phenylalanine or tryptophan. D genes are given only for firm matches. Not every row has a clone size; where given, it reads once, few, many or a size class.

>TRBD2|TRBJ2-1|TRBV4-3|NA
CASSLGLAGNFEQFF
TGCGCCAGCAGCCTGGGACTAGCGGGAAATTTTGAGCAGTTCTTC
>NA|TRBJ2-7|TRBV6-2/TRBV6-3|NA
CASSYGRSHEQYF
TGTGCCAGCAGTTACGGGAGAAGCCACGAGCAGTACTTC
>NA|TRBJ1-5|TRBV6-5|few
CASSYRSYSNQPQHF
TGTGCCAGCAGTTACAGGAGTTATAGCAATCAGCCCCAGCATTTT
>TRBD1|TRBJ1-1|TRBV6-5|NA
CASTGQVATEAFF
TGTGCCAGCACCGGACAGGTGGCTACTGAAGCTTTCTTT
>TRBD2|TRBJ2-3|TRBV7-2|few
CASSSHPGLLADTQYF
TGTGCCAGCAGCTCCCACCCGGGACTATTGGCAGATACGCAGTATTTT
>NA|TRBJ2-1|TRBV7-2|many
CASSWTSYNEQFF
TGTGCCAGCAGCTGGACCTCCTACAATGAGCAGTTCTTC
>NA|TRBJ2-7|TRBV20-1|NA
CSAQSRAGTAYEQYF
TGCAGTGCCCAAAGTCGGGCGGGAACAGCCTACGAGCAGTACTTC
>TRBD1|TRBJ2-3|TRBV20-1|few
CSARTGRTDTQYF
TGCAGTGCTAGGACAGGGCGCACAGATACGCAGTATTTT
>NA|TRBJ2-7|TRBV29-1|few
CSVEEPGKRYEQYF
TGCAGCGTTGAAGAGCCAGGGAAGAGATACGAGCAGTACTTC
>NA|TRBJ1-1|TRBV21-1|NA
CASSKNLWGQGDTEAFF
TGTGCCAGCAGCAAAAATCTTTGGGGACAAGGGGACACTGAAGCTTTCTTT
>TRBD1|TRBJ2-7|TRBV20-1|NA
CSAREQGASGEQYF
TGCAGTGCTAGGGAACAGGGGGCCTCCGGGGAGCAGTACTTC
>TRBD1|TRBJ2-1|TRBV5-1|NA
CASSPQGAHYNEQFF
TGCGCCAGCAGTCCCCAGGGGGCCCACTACAATGAGCAGTTCTTC
>TRBD2|TRBJ2-2|TRBV29-1|few
CSVGTSGSLRPNTGELFF
TGCAGCGTCGGGACTAGCGGGTCGTTACGTCCGAACACCGGGGAGCTGTTTTTT
>TRBD2|TRBJ2-3|TRBV5-1|many
CASSLGASGSTDTQYF
TGCGCCAGCAGCTTGGGAGCTAGCGGAAGCACAGATACGCAGTATTTT
>NA|TRBJ2-1|TRBV12-3/TRBV12-4|NA
CASSPYGEQFF
TGTGCCAGCAGCCCATATGGTGAGCAGTTCTTC
>NA|TRBJ1-6|TRBV27|few
CASSGPGRGVSPLHF
TGTGCCAGCTCCGGGCCGGGACGAGGGGTTTCACCCCTCCACTTT
>NA|TRBJ1-1|TRBV28|NA
CASSPGEQGMTEAFF
TGTGCCAGCAGCCCCGGGGAACAGGGTATGACTGAAGCTTTCTTT